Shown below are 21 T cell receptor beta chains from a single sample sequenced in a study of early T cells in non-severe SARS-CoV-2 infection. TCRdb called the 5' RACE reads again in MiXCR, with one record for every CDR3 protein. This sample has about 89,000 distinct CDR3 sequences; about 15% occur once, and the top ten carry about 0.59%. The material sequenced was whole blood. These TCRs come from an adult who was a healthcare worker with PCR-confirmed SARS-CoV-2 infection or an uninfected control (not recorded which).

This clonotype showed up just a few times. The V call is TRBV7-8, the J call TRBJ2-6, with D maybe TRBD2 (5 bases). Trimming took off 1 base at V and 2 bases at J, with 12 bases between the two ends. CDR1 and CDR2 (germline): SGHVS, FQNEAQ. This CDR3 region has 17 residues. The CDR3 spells CASSLDLSGAGANVLTF. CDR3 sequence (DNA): TGTGCCAGCAGCTTAGACCTCTCCGGGGCTGGGGCCAACGTCCTGACTTTC. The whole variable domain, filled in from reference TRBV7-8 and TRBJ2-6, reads GAGVSQSPRYKVAKRGQDVALRCDPISGHVSLFWYQQALGQGPEFLTYFQNEAQLDKSGLPSDRFFAERPEGSVSTLKIQRTQQEDSAVYLCASSLDLSGAGANVLTFGAGSRLTVL.

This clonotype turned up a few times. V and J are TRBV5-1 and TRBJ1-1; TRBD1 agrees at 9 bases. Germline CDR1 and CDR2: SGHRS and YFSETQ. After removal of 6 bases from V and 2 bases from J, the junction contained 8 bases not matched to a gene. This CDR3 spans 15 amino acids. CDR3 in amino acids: CASKFRTGGNTEAFF. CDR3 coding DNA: TGCGCCAGCAAATTCCGAACAGGGGGCAACACTGAAGCTTTCTTT.

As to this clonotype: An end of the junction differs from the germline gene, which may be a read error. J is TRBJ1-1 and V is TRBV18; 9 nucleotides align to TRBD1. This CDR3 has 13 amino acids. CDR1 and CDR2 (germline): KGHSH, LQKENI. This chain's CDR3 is CVSSPGQGNEAFF. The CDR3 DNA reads TGTGTCAGCTCGCCGGGACAGGGTAATGAAGCTTTCTTT.

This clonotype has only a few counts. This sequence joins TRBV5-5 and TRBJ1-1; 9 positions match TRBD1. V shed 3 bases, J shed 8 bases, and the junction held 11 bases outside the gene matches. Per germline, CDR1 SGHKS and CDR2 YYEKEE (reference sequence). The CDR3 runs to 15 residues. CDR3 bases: TGTGCCAGCAGCTGGTCGCCGGGACAGGGACCCGAAGCTTTCTTT. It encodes CASSWSPGQGPEAFF.

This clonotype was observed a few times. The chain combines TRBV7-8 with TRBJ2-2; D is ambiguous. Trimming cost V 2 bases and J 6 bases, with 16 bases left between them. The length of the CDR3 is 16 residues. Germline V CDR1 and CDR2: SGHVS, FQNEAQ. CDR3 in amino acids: CASSLILGMGAGELFF. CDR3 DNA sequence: TGTGCCAGCAGCTTAATCCTGGGAATGGGCGCCGGGGAGCTGTTTTTT. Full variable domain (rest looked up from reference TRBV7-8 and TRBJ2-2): GAGVSQSPRYKVAKRGQDVALRCDPISGHVSLFWYQQALGQGPEFLTYFQNEAQLDKSGLPSDRFFAERPEGSVSTLKIQRTQQEDSAVYLCASSLILGMGAGELFFGEGSRLTVL.

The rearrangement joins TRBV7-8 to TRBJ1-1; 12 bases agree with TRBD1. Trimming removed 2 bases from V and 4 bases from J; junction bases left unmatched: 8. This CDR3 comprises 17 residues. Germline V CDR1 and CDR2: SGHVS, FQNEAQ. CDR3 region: CASSLRDRGHVGTEAFF. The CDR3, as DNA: TGTGCCAGCAGCTTAAGGGACAGGGGGCATGTAGGCACTGAAGCTTTCTTT.

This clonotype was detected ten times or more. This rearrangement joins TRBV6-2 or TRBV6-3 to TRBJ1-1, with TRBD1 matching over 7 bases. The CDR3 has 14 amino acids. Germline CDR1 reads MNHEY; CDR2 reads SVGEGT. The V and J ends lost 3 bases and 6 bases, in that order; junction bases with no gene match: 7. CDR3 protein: CASSYWTGDAEAFF. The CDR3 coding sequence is TGTGCCAGCAGTTATTGGACAGGTGATGCTGAAGCTTTCTTT.

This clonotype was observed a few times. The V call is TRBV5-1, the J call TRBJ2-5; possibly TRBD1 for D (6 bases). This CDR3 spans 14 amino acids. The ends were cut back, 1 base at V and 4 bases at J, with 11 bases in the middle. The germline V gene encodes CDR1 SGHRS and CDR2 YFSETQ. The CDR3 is CASSLTGTVETQYF. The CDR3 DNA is TGCGCCAGCAGCTTGACAGGGACGGTAGAGACCCAGTACTTC.

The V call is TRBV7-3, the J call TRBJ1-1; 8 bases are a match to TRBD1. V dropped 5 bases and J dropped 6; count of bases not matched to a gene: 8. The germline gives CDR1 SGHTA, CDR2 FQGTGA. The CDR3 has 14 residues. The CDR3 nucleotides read TGTGCCAGCAGCCTCGACAGGGGAAGATCTGAAGCTTTCTTT. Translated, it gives CASSLDRGRSEAFF.

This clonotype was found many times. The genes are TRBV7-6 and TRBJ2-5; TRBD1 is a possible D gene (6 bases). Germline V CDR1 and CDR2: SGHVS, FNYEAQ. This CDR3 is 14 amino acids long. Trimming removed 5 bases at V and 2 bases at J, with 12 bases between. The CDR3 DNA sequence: TGTGCCAGCAGCCGAGTCAGGGGACAAGAGACCCAGTACTTC. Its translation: CASSRVRGQETQYF.

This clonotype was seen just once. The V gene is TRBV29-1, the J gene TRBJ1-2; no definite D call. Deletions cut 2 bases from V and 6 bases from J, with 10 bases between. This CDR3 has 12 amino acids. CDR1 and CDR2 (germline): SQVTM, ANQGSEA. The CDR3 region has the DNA TGCAGCGTTGAACGGCAGAGTAATGGCTACACCTTC. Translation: CSVERQSNGYTF.

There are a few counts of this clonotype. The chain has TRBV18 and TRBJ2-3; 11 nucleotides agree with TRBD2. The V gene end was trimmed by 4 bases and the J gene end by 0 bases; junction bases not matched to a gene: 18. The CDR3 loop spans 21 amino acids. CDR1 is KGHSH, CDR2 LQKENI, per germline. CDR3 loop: CASSLHESPGLAATSTDTQYF. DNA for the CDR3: TGTGCCAGCTCACTTCATGAGAGCCCGGGACTAGCGGCTACTAGCACAGATACGCAGTATTTT. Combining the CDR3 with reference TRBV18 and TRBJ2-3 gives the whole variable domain NAGVMQNPRHLVRRRGQEARLRCSPMKGHSHVYWYRQLPEEGLKFMVYLQKENIIDESGMPKERFSAEFPKEGPSILRIQQVVRGDSAAYFCASSLHESPGLAATSTDTQYFGPGTRLTVL.

The CDR3 DNA reads as TGTGCCAGCAGCCTTTCCGGGACACCCAACACCGGGGAGCTGTTTTTT. Its translation: CASSLSGTPNTGELFF. This chain joins TRBV7-3 and TRBJ2-2; tentatively, D is TRBD1 (6 bases). Germline V gene data show CDR1 as SGHTA and CDR2 as FQGTGA. The CDR3 spans 16 residues. V was cut by 5 bases and J by 2 bases, with 15 bases left in between.

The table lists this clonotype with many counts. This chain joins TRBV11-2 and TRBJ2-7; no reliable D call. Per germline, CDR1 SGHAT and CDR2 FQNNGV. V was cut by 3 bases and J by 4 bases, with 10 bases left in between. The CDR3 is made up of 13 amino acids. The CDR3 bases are TGTGCCAGCAGCTTGGTCTGGGATTACGAGCAGTACGTC. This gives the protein CASSLVWDYEQYV.

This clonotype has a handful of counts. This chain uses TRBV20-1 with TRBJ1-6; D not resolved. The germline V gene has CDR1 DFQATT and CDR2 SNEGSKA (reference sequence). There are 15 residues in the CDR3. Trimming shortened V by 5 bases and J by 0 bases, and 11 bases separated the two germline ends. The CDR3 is CSAYSSSSYNSPLHF. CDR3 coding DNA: TGCAGTGCTTACAGTTCCAGCTCCTATAATTCACCCCTCCACTTT.

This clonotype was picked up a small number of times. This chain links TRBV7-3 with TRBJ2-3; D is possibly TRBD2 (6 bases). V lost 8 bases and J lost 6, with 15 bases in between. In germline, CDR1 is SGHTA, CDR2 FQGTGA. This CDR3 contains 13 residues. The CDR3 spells CASRAGSSDTQYF. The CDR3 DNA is TGTGCCAGCCGGGCGGGGTCTTCTGATACGCAGTATTTT.

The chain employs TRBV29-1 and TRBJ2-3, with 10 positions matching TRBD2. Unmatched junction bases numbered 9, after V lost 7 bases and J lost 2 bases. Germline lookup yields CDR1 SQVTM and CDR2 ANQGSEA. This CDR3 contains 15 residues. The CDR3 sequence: CSGTGTSELTDTQYF. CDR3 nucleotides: TGCAGCGGCACCGGGACTAGCGAGCTCACAGATACGCAGTATTTT.

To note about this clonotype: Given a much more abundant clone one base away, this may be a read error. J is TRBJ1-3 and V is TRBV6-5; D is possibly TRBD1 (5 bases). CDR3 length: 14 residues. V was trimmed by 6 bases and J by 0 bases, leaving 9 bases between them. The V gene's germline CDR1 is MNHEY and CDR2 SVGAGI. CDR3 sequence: CASSTGGSGNTIYF. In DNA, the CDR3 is TGTGCCAGCAGCACGGGGGGCTCTGGAAACACCATATATTTT.

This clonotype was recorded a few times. The CDR3 DNA follows: TGCAGCGTCTCGGGACAGTCCTACACAGATACGCAGTATTTT. Its protein product is CSVSGQSYTDTQYF. The J gene is TRBJ2-3, the V gene TRBV29-1, with 7 bases identical to TRBD1. This CDR3 is built from 14 residues. Germline values: CDR1 SQVTM, CDR2 ANQGSEA. V lost 6 bases to trimming and J lost 2 bases; unmatched junction nucleotides: 8.

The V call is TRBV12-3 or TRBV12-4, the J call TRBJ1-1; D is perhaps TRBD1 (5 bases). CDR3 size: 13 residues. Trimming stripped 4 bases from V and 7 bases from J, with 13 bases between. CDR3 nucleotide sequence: TGTGCCAGCAGTTATGGGGGACCGGATGAAGCTTTCTTT. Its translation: CASSYGGPDEAFF.

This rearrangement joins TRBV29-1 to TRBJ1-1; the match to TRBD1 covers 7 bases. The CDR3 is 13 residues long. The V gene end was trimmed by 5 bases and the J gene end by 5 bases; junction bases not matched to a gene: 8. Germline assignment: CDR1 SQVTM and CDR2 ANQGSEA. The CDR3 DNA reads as TGCAGCGTTAACAGGGGAAGGGGAACTGAAGCTTTCTTT. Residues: CSVNRGRGTEAFF.